The clone carrying this TCR beta chain has ten or more counts. The target antigen is unknown. The CDR3 spans 12 residues. Germline V gene sequence: CDR1 SGHTA, CDR2 FQGNSA. The V and J ends lost 2 bases and 11 bases, in that order; junction bases with no gene match: 2. TCRdb reanalysed the 5' RACE reads using MiXCR and keeps one entry per CDR3 protein. Among over 110,000 distinct CDR3 sequences listed, 7.7% were seen once. The data were taken from a study of T cells after yellow fever vaccination. Across the study: The authors prepared low-cell-number fractions using SMART-Seq v4 Ultra Low Input. General study results and limits: Most primary-vaccination clones reappeared after the booster (less than 98% CD4, about 88% CD8).

The sequencing here drew on CD4+ T cells sorted from PBMCs, taken 5 days after the yellow fever booster vaccination. The chain employs TRBV7-2 and TRBJ1-4, with TRBD1 matching 7 bases. This TCR derives from a young man who received the YFV17D yellow fever vaccine. The CDR3 DNA reads TGTGCCAGCAGCTTAACGGACAGGAAACTGTTTTTT. Its translation is CASSLTDRKLFF.